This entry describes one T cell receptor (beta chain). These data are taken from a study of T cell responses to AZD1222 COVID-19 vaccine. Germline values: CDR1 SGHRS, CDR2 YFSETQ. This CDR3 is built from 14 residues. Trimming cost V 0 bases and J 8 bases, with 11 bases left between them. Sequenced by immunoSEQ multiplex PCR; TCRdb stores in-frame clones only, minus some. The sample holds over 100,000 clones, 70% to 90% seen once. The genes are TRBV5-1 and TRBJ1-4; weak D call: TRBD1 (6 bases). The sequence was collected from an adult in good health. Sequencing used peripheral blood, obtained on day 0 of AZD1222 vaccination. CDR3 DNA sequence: TGCGCCAGCAGCTTGGATCCAGGGGCGGAAAAACTGTTTTTT. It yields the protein CASSLDPGAEKLFF.